The 32 T cell receptor beta chains reported below all come from one sample, sequenced in a study of blood T cells in healthy people across ages. It was with a sample-barcoded 5' primer and a J-beta primer mix that a second PCR of about 6 to 12 cycles was run. TCRdb processed the 5' RACE reads anew with MiXCR; each CDR3 protein has one entry. The sample carries hundreds of thousands of distinct CDR3 sequences, under 65% recorded once. The specimen was blood. These receptors were obtained from a man in his fifties or sixties in good health.

This clonotype occurred a few times. This chain links TRBV12-3 or TRBV12-4 with TRBJ1-2; a possible D gene is TRBD1 (6 bases). Trimming took off 3 bases at V and 4 bases at J, with 12 bases between the two ends. This CDR3 comprises 14 residues. The chain's CDR3 is CASSLGTSIYGYTF. CDR3 nucleotides: TGTGCCAGCAGTTTGGGGACAAGCATCTATGGCTACACCTTC.

The V call is TRBV7-2, the J call TRBJ1-2; 8 positions match TRBD1. CDR1 and CDR2 (germline): SGHTA, FQGNSA. This CDR3 is built from 14 residues. V shed 5 bases and J 2 bases; nucleotides not matched to a gene: 4. CDR3 sequence: CASSQRQGNYGYTF. For the CDR3, the DNA is TGTGCCAGCAGCCAACGACAGGGGAACTATGGCTACACCTTC.

The chain combines TRBV5-1 with TRBJ2-7, with D tentatively TRBD1 (6 bases). The CDR3 runs 13 residues. CDR1 and CDR2 (germline): SGHRS, YFSETQ. V was shortened by 4 bases and J by 5 bases, with 13 bases between the two germline ends. CDR3: CASSVGAGDEQYF. The CDR3 DNA reads TGCGCCAGCAGCGTGGGGGCAGGGGACGAGCAGTACTTC.

This chain joins TRBV7-2 and TRBJ2-7; 7 nucleotides align to TRBD2. The DNA end is a closer match to TRBJ2-5, so the J assignment may be wrong. Germline lookup yields CDR1 SGHTA and CDR2 FQGNSA. The CDR3 has 15 residues. This CDR3 reads CASSLGGRIQETQYF. CDR3 nucleotides: TGTGCCAGCAGCTTGGGGGGGAGGATTCAAGAGACCCAGTACTTC.

The J gene is TRBJ2-7, the V gene TRBV20-1; TRBD1 aligns across 9 bases. Germline V gene data show CDR1 as DFQATT and CDR2 as SNEGSKA (reference sequence). This CDR3 is built from 15 residues. V was clipped by 0 bases and J by 1 base; unmatched bases: 4. This CDR3 reads CSARDSGQGSYEQYF. CDR3 nucleotides: TGCAGTGCTAGAGATTCGGGACAGGGATCCTACGAGCAGTACTTC.

The rearrangement links TRBV9 to TRBJ2-3; either TRBD1 or TRBD2 may supply D (5 bases each). This CDR3 is built from 15 residues. Germline V gene lookup returns CDR1 SGDLS and CDR2 YYNGEE. The V gene lost 4 bases and the J gene lost 4 bases, with 16 bases spanning the gap. The CDR3 loop reads CASSSSPLGADTQYF. For the CDR3, the DNA is TGTGCCAGCAGCTCATCTCCCCTGGGGGCAGATACGCAGTATTTT.

The genes are TRBV11-2 and TRBJ2-2; 7 bases agree with TRBD2. CDR1 SGHAT and CDR2 FQNNGV come from the germline V gene. The ends lost 5 bases at V and 4 bases at J; junction bases unmatched: 4. The CDR3 sequence is 14 residues long. The CDR3 loop reads CASSRAGPTGELFF. CDR3 nucleotides: TGTGCCAGCAGCCGAGCGGGGCCCACCGGGGAGCTGTTTTTT.

This clonotype has only one observation. V gene TRBV6-5 combines with J gene TRBJ1-3; 8 bases align to TRBD1. V shed 6 bases and J 4 bases; nucleotides not matched to a gene: 8. The CDR3 covers 15 residues. Germline V CDR1 and CDR2: MNHEY, SVGAGI. CDR3 protein: CASSRTGDRGNTIYF. CDR3 DNA sequence: TGTGCCAGCAGCCGAACAGGGGACAGGGGAAACACCATATATTTT.

The rearrangement joins TRBV21-1 to TRBJ2-3; the D call in the table, TRBD1, was not verified against the DNA. TRBV21-1 is noted as a pseudogene. The length of the CDR3 is 15 residues. This CDR3 is CASSPGQVGTDTQYF. CDR3 nucleotide sequence: TGTGCCAGCAGCCCAGGACAGGTGGGCACAGATACGCAGTATTTT.

This chain links TRBV3-1 with TRBJ1-1, with a tentative D call TRBD1 (6 bases). Germline lookup yields CDR1 LGHDT and CDR2 YNNKEL (reference sequence). V was shortened by 0 bases and J by 5 bases, with 13 bases between the two germline ends. CDR3 length: 15 amino acids. The CDR3 DNA sequence: TGTGCCAGCAGCCAAGATTGGGGGGGCTGGACTGAAGCTTTCTTT. Amino acid sequence: CASSQDWGGWTEAFF.

This sequence joins TRBV6-5 and TRBJ2-5; 8 bases fit TRBD1. The J call may be in error: the DNA end matches TRBJ2-7 better. Germline CDR1 reads MNHEY; CDR2 reads SVGAGI. CDR3 length: 13 residues. CDR3 nucleotide sequence: TGTGCCAGCAGTTACGGGGACAGGTACGAGCAGTACTTC. Protein sequence: CASSYGDRYEQYF.

This chain connects TRBV6-5 to TRBJ2-7; 9 bases align to TRBD1. The CDR3 is made up of 14 amino acids. The J segment lost 5 bases and the V segment lost 5 bases, leaving 7 bases of the junction unmatched. Germline assignment: CDR1 MNHEY and CDR2 SVGAGI. CDR3 coding DNA: TGTGCCAGCAGTCCCGGGACAGGGTACGACGAGCAGTACTTC. Its protein product is CASSPGTGYDEQYF.

This clonotype was detected only a few times. The chain recombines TRBV7-2 with TRBJ2-1, with 9 bases identical to TRBD1. CDR1 SGHTA and CDR2 FQGNSA come from the germline V gene. The J segment lost 4 bases and the V segment lost 1 base, leaving 8 bases of the junction unmatched. The CDR3 is 17 amino acids. This chain's CDR3 is CASSLEGGGTGYNEQFF. The DNA for the CDR3 is TGTGCCAGCAGCTTAGAAGGGGGGGGGACAGGGTACAATGAGCAGTTCTTC.

The CDR3 DNA is TGCAGTGCCCCTAGGGGGACTGTGGAAGAAAAACTGTTTTTT. Its protein product is CSAPRGTVEEKLFF. The rearrangement joins TRBV20-1 to TRBJ1-4; possible D gene TRBD1, 6 bases. Trimming stripped 6 bases from V and 8 bases from J, with 19 bases between. In germline, CDR1 is DFQATT, CDR2 SNEGSKA (reference sequence). The CDR3 extends over 14 amino acids.

This clonotype was detected once. V and J are TRBV15 and TRBJ2-7, with D unresolved. Germline CDR1 and CDR2: LNHNV and YYDKDF (reference sequence). V lost 1 base and J 4 bases, leaving 5 bases between the germline ends. The CDR3 covers 12 residues. CDR3 sequence: CATSRVGYEQYF. The CDR3 DNA is TGTGCCACCAGCAGAGTAGGATACGAGCAGTACTTC.

This chain uses TRBV2 with TRBJ1-6, with D perhaps TRBD1 (5 bases). This CDR3 is built from 13 residues. Germline CDR1 SNHLY, CDR2 FYNNEI. Trimming stripped 3 bases from V and 10 bases from J, with 10 bases between. DNA for the CDR3: TGTGCCAGCAGTGAGGGGCAGGTCTCACCCCTCCACTTT. This encodes CASSEGQVSPLHF.

The rearrangement uses TRBV4-2 and TRBJ2-1; no definite D call. Trimming took off 5 bases at V and 4 bases at J, with 9 bases between the two ends. The length of the CDR3 is 13 residues. CDR1 is LGHNA and CDR2 is YNFKEQ in the germline V gene. The CDR3 DNA follows: TGTGCCAGCAGCGGGTCAGTATACAATGAGCAGTTCTTC. This translates into CASSGSVYNEQFF.

The chain couples TRBV20-1 to TRBJ1-5; TRBD1 matches 7 bases. V shed 7 bases, J shed 4 bases, and the junction held 1 base outside the gene matches. The CDR3 is 11 residues long. Germline loops: CDR1 DFQATT, CDR2 SNEGSKA (reference sequence). The CDR3 region is CSVRGNQPQHF. The CDR3 coding sequence is TGCAGTGTCAGGGGGAATCAGCCCCAGCATTTT.

CDR3 in DNA: TGCGCCAGCAGCTCTTCAGCCCGGCTAACACTCAATGAGCAGTTCTTC. Translating it yields CASSSSARLTLNEQFF. The V gene is TRBV5-1, the J gene TRBJ2-1; no definite D call. CDR3 length: 16 amino acids. The V and J ends lost 3 bases and 6 bases respectively, with 19 bases between them. The V gene's germline CDR1 is SGHRS and CDR2 YFSETQ.

This clonotype was seen only a few times. The V and J genes are TRBV7-2 and TRBJ2-5, with 8 nucleotides matching TRBD2. The CDR3 is 14 residues long. CDR1 SGHTA and CDR2 FQGNSA come from the germline V gene. With 4 bases clipped from V and 1 base from J, the junction kept 2 bases outside the gene matches. The CDR3 loop reads CASSYTSGQETQYF. In DNA form, the CDR3 reads TGTGCCAGCAGCTACACTAGCGGCCAAGAGACCCAGTACTTC.

The genes are TRBV7-2 and TRBJ1-6; the match to TRBD1 covers 7 bases. This CDR3 spans 14 amino acids. V lost 7 bases to trimming and J lost 10 bases; unmatched junction nucleotides: 10. CDR1 is SGHTA, CDR2 FQGNSA, per germline. The CDR3 DNA reads as TGTGCCAGCACCGAAACAGGGGCACGATCACCCCTCCACTTT. It yields the protein CASTETGARSPLHF. Together with reference TRBV7-2 and TRBJ1-6, the CDR3 gives the full variable domain: GAGVSQSPSNKVTEKGKDVELRCDPISGHTALYWYRQSLGQGLEFLIYFQGNSAPDKSGLPSDRFSAERTGGSVSTLTIQRTQQEDSAVYLCASTETGARSPLHFGNGTRLTVT.

V and J are TRBV28 and TRBJ1-2; D might be TRBD1 (6 bases). Germline V gene data show CDR1 as MDHEN and CDR2 as SYDVKM. Trimming removed 11 bases from V and 8 bases from J, with 15 bases in between. The CDR3 covers 11 residues. DNA of the CDR3: TGTGCCGGGGGAAACAGGGACGGCTACACCTTC. This gives the protein CAGGNRDGYTF.

The table lists this clonotype with a few counts. CDR3 sequence reads: CSVATGFEIGTQYF. The CDR3 nucleotides read TGCAGCGTGGCTACAGGGTTTGAAATCGGTACGCAGTATTTT. The rearrangement links TRBV29-1 to TRBJ2-3, with D maybe TRBD1 (6 bases). V shed 6 bases and J shed 8 bases, with 21 bases lying between them. CDR3 length: 14 residues. The germline CDR1 and CDR2 sequences are SQVTM and ANQGSEA.

V usage is TRBV20-1 and J usage is TRBJ2-7, with TRBD1 as a possible D gene (6 bases). This CDR3 contains 14 residues. Germline V gene sequence: CDR1 DFQATT, CDR2 SNEGSKA (reference sequence). With 0 bases removed from V and 0 bases from J, the gap between germline ends came to 9 bases. DNA for the CDR3: TGCAGTGCTAGAGATGGACAGAGCTCCTACGAGCAGTACTTC. It yields the protein CSARDGQSSYEQYF.

This clonotype was found a few times. The rearrangement links TRBV20-1 to TRBJ2-5; D uncertain. The germline V gene encodes CDR1 DFQATT and CDR2 SNEGSKA (reference sequence). Trimming pared 3 bases from V and 3 bases from J, leaving 17 bases between. The CDR3 runs to 15 residues. The CDR3 region is CSARPPAAPKETQYF. As DNA, the CDR3 is TGCAGTGCTAGGCCCCCCGCGGCACCAAAAGAGACCCAGTACTTC.

The rearrangement uses TRBV3-1 and TRBJ2-1; 12 bases fit TRBD2. Germline V gene lookup returns CDR1 LGHDT and CDR2 YNNKEL (reference sequence). Trimming removed 4 bases from V and 7 bases from J; junction bases left unmatched: 8. The CDR3 runs to 16 residues. The DNA of the CDR3 is TGTGCCAGCAGCCGCCCACTAGCGGGGGGTACGAATGAGCAGTTCTTC. Translating gives CASSRPLAGGTNEQFF.

This rearrangement joins TRBV4-2 to TRBJ2-3, with a tentative D call TRBD1 (6 bases). Germline V gives CDR1 LGHNA, CDR2 YNFKEQ. The length of the CDR3 is 17 residues. Trimming removed 2 bases from V and 0 bases from J, with 15 bases in between. CDR3 nucleotide sequence: TGTGCCAGCAGCCAAATTCCGACAGGAACCAGCACAGATACGCAGTATTTT. Amino acids: CASSQIPTGTSTDTQYF.

In regard to this clonotype: A read error may produce the germline difference seen at one junction end. In nucleotides, the CDR3 is TGTGCCAGCAATCCCTCCGGGACAGGGACCAGCACAGATATGCAGTATTTT. It translates to CASNPSGTGTSTDMQYF. This sequence joins TRBV12-3 or TRBV12-4 and TRBJ2-3, with 9 bases matching TRBD1. The CDR3 has 17 amino acids.

This chain joins TRBV3-1 and TRBJ1-1, with unresolved D. V shed 1 base and J shed 4 bases, with 16 bases lying between them. The CDR3 runs 16 residues. CDR1 and CDR2 from the germline V gene are LGHDT and YNNKEL (reference sequence). CDR3 loop: CASSQARQPGATEAFF. The CDR3 DNA follows: TGTGCCAGCAGCCAAGCCCGCCAGCCCGGAGCCACTGAAGCTTTCTTT. The whole variable domain, remainder taken from reference TRBV3-1 and TRBJ1-1, is DTAVSQTPKYLVTQMGNDKSIKCEQNLGHDTMYWYKQDSKKFLKIMFSYNNKELIINETVPNRFSPKSPDKAHLNLHINSLELGDSAVYFCASSQARQPGATEAFFGQGTRLTVV.

The chain uses TRBV29-1 and TRBJ2-1; D possibly corresponds to TRBD2 (6 bases). With 1 base removed from V and 8 bases from J, the gap between germline ends came to 12 bases. The CDR3 consists of 13 residues. Germline CDR1 SQVTM, CDR2 ANQGSEA. CDR3 coding DNA: TGCAGCGTTGAAGGTGGAGGGGCACATGAGCAGTTCTTC. Residues: CSVEGGGAHEQFF.

Only a few counts were recorded for this clonotype. J is TRBJ2-7 and V is TRBV20-1; tentatively, D is TRBD1 (6 bases). V was clipped by 0 bases and J by 0 bases, with 18 bases between them. The CDR3 consists of 17 residues. The germline V gene has CDR1 DFQATT and CDR2 SNEGSKA (reference sequence). CDR3 in amino acids: CSARDGRGGLSSYEQYF. The CDR3, as DNA: TGCAGTGCTAGAGATGGCCGTGGGGGCTTATCCTCCTACGAGCAGTACTTC.

The chain couples TRBV5-1 to TRBJ2-5; 9 bases align to TRBD2. V was pared by 1 base and J by 0 bases, with 4 bases of the junction left unmatched. Germline loops: CDR1 SGHRS, CDR2 YFSETQ. The CDR3 is 16 residues long. The CDR3: CASSLRSGGNQETQYF. The DNA of the CDR3 is TGCGCCAGCAGCTTGAGGAGCGGGGGGAACCAAGAGACCCAGTACTTC.